These T cell receptor beta chains were read from a single sample in a study of Ad26.COV2.S vaccination and SARS-CoV-2 variants. Profiling relied on immunoSEQ multiplex PCR, and the TCRdb table lists in-frame clones only, not all of them. Of approximately 400,000 clones in the sample, 85% were seen once. The source was peripheral blood, collected in a trial of Ad26.COV2.S vaccine versus placebo. These receptors originate from a person aged 18 to 65 who received the Ad26.COV2.S COVID-19 vaccine or a placebo. The CDR3 runs from the conserved cysteine through the conserved F or W. D genes are given only for firm matches. Clone size, where shown, is once, few, many, or a class for clones that have expanded.

J,D,V,size,CDR3,DNA
TRBJ2-5,TRBD1,TRBV5-4,NA,CASSLSFGTGETQYF,TGTGCCAGCAGCTTGTCTTTCGGGACAGGAGAGACCCAGTACTTC
TRBJ2-3,TRBD2,TRBV11-2,NA,CASSYSGWAPPNTDTQYF,TGTGCCAGCAGCTATAGCGGGTGGGCCCCCCCGAACACAGATACGCAGTATTTT
TRBJ1-2,TRBD1,TRBV6-6,NA,CASSYGTGSYGHGYTF,TGTGCCAGCAGTTACGGGACAGGGAGTTATGGGCATGGCTACACCTTC
TRBJ2-3,NA,TRBV27,NA,CASRGLTDTQYF,TGTGCCAGCAGGGGGCTCACAGATACGCAGTATTTT
TRBJ1-3,TRBD1,TRBV19,once,CASSMGTESSGNTIYF,TGTGCCAGTAGTATGGGGACAGAGAGCTCTGGAAACACCATATATTTT
TRBJ2-7,NA,TRBV7-6,NA,CASSSGPYYEQYF,TGTGCCAGCAGCTCCGGACCGTACTACGAGCAGTACTTC
TRBJ1-5,NA,TRBV6-2/TRBV6-3,NA,CASSYHGTGNQPQHF,TGTGCCAGCAGTTATCACGGAACGGGCAATCAGCCCCAGCATTTT
TRBJ2-1,TRBD2,TRBV7-2,NA,CASSGNGGASVDEQFF,TGTGCCAGCAGCGGCAACGGGGGGGCCTCTGTAGATGAGCAGTTCTTC
TRBJ2-1,TRBD2,TRBV27,few,CASSSRDYYNEQFF,TGTGCCAGCAGCTCACGGGACTATTACAATGAGCAGTTCTTC
TRBJ2-1,TRBD2,TRBV2,NA,CASTGLAGNEQFF,TGTGCCAGCACCGGACTAGCGGGCAATGAGCAGTTCTTC
TRBJ2-5,TRBD1,TRBV5-4,NA,CASSGRTGGETQYF,TGTGCCAGCAGCGGCCGCACAGGGGGAGAGACCCAGTACTTC
TRBJ1-1,NA,TRBV6-2/TRBV6-3,NA,CASSVLSEAFF,TGTGCCAGCAGTGTACTTTCTGAAGCTTTCTTT
TRBJ2-1,NA,TRBV5-4,once,CASSFDLGEQFF,TGTGCCAGCAGCTTCGATCTGGGTGAGCAGTTCTTC
TRBJ1-2,NA,TRBV5-1,NA,CASSLPGTLRGGYTF,TGCGCCAGCAGCCTTCCTGGGACCCTAAGAGGTGGCTACACCTTC
TRBJ2-1,TRBD2,TRBV5-1,few,CASSSFRGLAGETPEQFF,TGCGCCAGCAGCTCCTTTAGGGGACTAGCGGGAGAAACCCCTGAGCAGTTCTTC
TRBJ2-2,TRBD2,TRBV10-3,NA,CAISGLAGSGELFF,TGTGCCATCAGTGGACTAGCGGGGTCCGGGGAGCTGTTTTTT
TRBJ2-7,NA,TRBV7-7,NA,CASSSTGGEQYF,TGTGCTAGCAGCTCCACCGGAGGGGAGCAGTACTTC
TRBJ2-3,NA,TRBV19,NA,CASSWRLRSTDTQYF,TGTGCCAGTAGTTGGCGGCTTCGTAGCACAGATACGCAGTATTTT